The 32 T cell receptor beta chains given below trace back to one sample, sequenced in a study of blood T cell repertoires in COVID-19. Profiling relied on immunoSEQ multiplex PCR, and the TCRdb table lists in-frame clones only, not all of them. There are roughly 200,000 clones in the sample; 75% to 90% occur only once, and roughly 4.5% lies in the top ten. Sequencing was done on a sample of PBMCs or T cells enriched from blood (not recorded which). The source is a woman under 40 who had been exposed to COVID-19.

The chain combines TRBV5-6 with TRBJ1-3, with D hard to call. The CDR3 is 17 amino acids. V was cut by 0 bases and J by 0 bases, with 13 bases left in between. Germline CDR1 reads SGHDT; CDR2 reads YYEEEE. The CDR3 DNA is TGTGCCAGCAGCTTGGGGGTACTATTAAGCTCTGGAAACACCATATATTTT. As protein: CASSLGVLLSSGNTIYF.

The genes are TRBV2 and TRBJ1-2; 7 bases are a match to TRBD1. This CDR3 is 13 amino acids long. V was pared by 6 bases and J by 2 bases, with 3 bases of the junction left unmatched. In germline, CDR1 is SNHLY, CDR2 FYNNEI. The CDR3 spells CASRGQSNYGYTF. CDR3 sequence (DNA): TGTGCCAGCAGGGGACAGTCCAACTATGGCTACACCTTC.

J is TRBJ1-3 and V is TRBV2; a possible D gene is TRBD1 (6 bases). Germline V CDR1 and CDR2: SNHLY, FYNNEI. V was cut by 8 bases and J by 0 bases, with 23 bases left in between. This CDR3 is 18 amino acids long. CDR3 residues: CASGFVSGAADSGNTIYF. For the CDR3, the DNA is TGTGCCAGCGGTTTTGTATCAGGGGCCGCTGACTCTGGAAACACCATATATTTT.

DNA for the CDR3: TGTGCCAGCAGTTTCGGGGGGCCGGGGTACGAGCAGTACTTC. It yields the protein CASSFGGPGYEQYF. The chain recombines TRBV6-2 or TRBV6-3 with TRBJ2-7, with D perhaps matching TRBD2 (7 bases). Looked up from germline, CDR1 is MNHEY and CDR2 is SVGEGT. With 4 bases removed from V and 4 bases from J, the gap between germline ends came to 14 bases. The CDR3 loop spans 14 amino acids.

CDR3 DNA: TGTGCCAGCAGTTTCGTTCCCGGGACACCCACAGATACGCAGTATTTT. It is translated as CASSFVPGTPTDTQYF. V gene TRBV28 combines with J gene TRBJ2-3, with D tentatively TRBD1 (6 bases). The CDR3 has 16 amino acids. Germline V gives CDR1 MDHEN, CDR2 SYDVKM. Trimming removed 3 bases from V and 2 bases from J, with 15 bases in between.

The V call is TRBV11-2, the J call TRBJ2-7, with TRBD1 matching 9 bases. The junction had 3 bases not matched to a gene; V was cut back by 5 bases and J by 4 bases. The CDR3 is 13 residues long. Germline values: CDR1 SGHAT, CDR2 FQNNGV. Here the CDR3 DNA reads TGTGCCAGCAGCATGACAGGGGGTTACGAGCAGTACTTC. Translation gives CASSMTGGYEQYF.

This chain uses TRBV29-1 with TRBJ2-5, with D possibly TRBD1 on 6 matching bases. The V gene's germline CDR1 is SQVTM and CDR2 ANQGSEA. The V gene lost 4 bases and the J gene lost 5 bases, with 11 bases spanning the gap. The CDR3 is 12 residues long. CDR3 region: CSVAGVEETQYF. The CDR3 nucleotides are TGCAGCGTTGCAGGGGTAGAGGAGACCCAGTACTTC.

V and J are TRBV4-1 and TRBJ2-7, with D perhaps matching TRBD1 (6 bases). The CDR3 has 15 residues. Trimming removed 0 bases from V and 3 bases from J, with 12 bases in between. CDR1 MGHRA and CDR2 YSYEKL come from the germline V gene. CDR3 amino acids: CASSQEGEQGYEQYF. CDR3 coding DNA: TGCGCCAGCAGCCAAGAAGGTGAACAGGGCTACGAGCAGTACTTC.

As to this clone: Its ends do not fully match the called genes, so a read error is possible. The rearrangement links TRBV30 to TRBJ1-2; no firm D call. The CDR3 length is 13 residues. Germline lookup yields CDR1 GTSNPN and CDR2 SVGIG (reference sequence). CDR3 amino acids: CAWRAKAGGGISF. In DNA form, the CDR3 reads TGTGCCTGGAGGGCCAAGGCCGGTGGAGGAATCTCTTTC.

The V and J genes are TRBV1 and TRBJ2-1; the table's TRBD2 call for D was not verified on the DNA. TRBV1 is given as a pseudogene. The CDR3 sequence is 15 residues long. The chain's CDR3 is CTSSQERLAGGPRFF. The CDR3 nucleotides are TGCACCAGCAGCCAAGAGAGACTAGCGGGGGGGCCAAGGTTCTTC.

The J gene is TRBJ2-3, the V gene TRBV9, with 11 bases matching TRBD2. Germline loops: CDR1 SGDLS, CDR2 YYNGEE. V lost 0 bases to trimming and J lost 4 bases; unmatched junction nucleotides: 4. CDR3 size: 16 residues. The CDR3 protein is CASSVVVAGGADTQYF. CDR3 nucleotide sequence: TGTGCCAGCAGCGTAGTGGTAGCGGGGGGGGCAGATACGCAGTATTTT.

The V call is TRBV5-8, the J call TRBJ1-5; 9 nucleotides match TRBD1. The ends lost 0 bases at V and 4 bases at J; junction bases unmatched: 8. The CDR3 runs 17 residues. The germline V gene encodes CDR1 SGHTS and CDR2 YDEGEE. CDR3: CASSLDTKGQGNQPQHF. CDR3 nucleotide sequence: TGTGCCAGCAGCTTGGACACTAAGGGACAGGGAAATCAGCCCCAGCATTTT.

The chain is built from TRBV7-2 and TRBJ2-3; D gene uncertain. The germline V gene has CDR1 SGHTA and CDR2 FQGNSA. The CDR3 loop spans 11 amino acids. CDR3 nucleotide sequence: TGTGCGCTCTCCTATATGAATACGCAGTATTTT. Protein sequence: CALSYMNTQYF.

V and J are TRBV5-1 and TRBJ2-2; TRBD2 aligns across 8 bases. Losses at the gene ends were 2 bases for V and 7 bases for J; bases not matched to a gene: 7. CDR3 length: 15 residues. CDR1 and CDR2 (germline): SGHRS, YFSETQ. Here the CDR3 DNA reads TGCGCCAGCAGCTTTTCCGGGGGGGCCATCGGGGAGCTGTTTTTT. It specifies CASSFSGGAIGELFF.

This chain joins TRBV12-5 and TRBJ1-2; D gene uncertain. CDR1 and CDR2 from the germline V gene are LGHNT and FRNRAP. V was cut by 7 bases and J by 8 bases, with 32 bases left in between. The CDR3 has 18 residues. In nucleotides, the CDR3 is TGTGCTAGTGCCTTAGCGGGCCGCGATTCAAAATCCGGAAAAGGCTACACCTTC. Amino acid sequence: CASALAGRDSKSGKGYTF. Full variable domain (missing parts from reference TRBV12-5 and TRBJ1-2): DARVTQTPRHKVTEMGQEVTMRCQPILGHNTVFWYRQTMMQGLELLAYFRNRAPLDDSGMPKDRFSAEMPDATLATLKIQPSEPRDSAVYFCASALAGRDSKSGKGYTFGSGTRLTVV.

The V gene is TRBV19, the J gene TRBJ1-1; 7 nucleotides align to TRBD1. The CDR3 is 13 residues long. The germline gives CDR1 LNHDA, CDR2 SQIVND (reference sequence). Germline trimming cut 8 bases from V and 3 bases from J; bases unmatched to any gene: 6. The CDR3 here is CASGYRGDTEAFF. The CDR3 DNA follows: TGTGCCAGTGGGTACAGGGGAGACACTGAAGCTTTCTTT.

A remark on this clone: The sample holds other DNA sequences that translate to the same CDR3. The chain couples TRBV5-1 to TRBJ1-4; 9 bases line up with TRBD1. CDR1 and CDR2 from the germline V gene are SGHRS and YFSETQ. Losses at the gene ends were 0 bases for V and 7 bases for J; bases not matched to a gene: 1. CDR3 size: 14 residues. CDR3 coding DNA: TGCGCCAGCAGCTTGGCGGGACAGGGTGAAAAACTGTTTTTT. Encoded protein: CASSLAGQGEKLFF.

The chain couples TRBV14 to TRBJ1-1; 8 bases agree with TRBD1. Germline-derived CDR1 and CDR2 are SGHDN and FVKESK. This CDR3 region has 15 residues. V dropped 4 bases and J dropped 4; count of bases not matched to a gene: 8. The CDR3 DNA reads TGTGCCAGCAGCCTCATGACAGGGGCGGCCACTGAAGCTTTCTTT. As protein: CASSLMTGAATEAFF.

V usage is TRBV30 and J usage is TRBJ1-2, with D maybe TRBD1 (6 bases). Between the trimmed V and J ends, which lost 5 bases and 0 bases, there was a span of 7 bases. Germline V gene lookup returns CDR1 GTSNPN and CDR2 SVGIG (reference sequence). The CDR3 sequence is 12 residues long. The CDR3 DNA follows: TGTGCCTGGGACAGGTCTAACTATGGCTACACCTTC. This codes for CAWDRSNYGYTF.

The chain is built from TRBV25-1 and TRBJ1-1, with TRBD1 identical over 8 bases. CDR1 MGHDK and CDR2 SYGVNS come from the germline V gene. The CDR3 length is 14 residues. The CDR3 coding sequence is TGTGCGAGTAAGCCGACAGGGGCCAACACTGAAGCTTTCTTT. Its protein product is CASKPTGANTEAFF.

The rearrangement joins TRBV5-1 to TRBJ1-3, with 7 bases fitting TRBD1. CDR3 size: 17 residues. The germline V gene encodes CDR1 SGHRS and CDR2 YFSETQ. The V segment lost 0 bases and the J segment 0 bases; nucleotides outside the gene matches: 6. The CDR3 sequence is CASSLVWGQNSGNTIYF. CDR3 sequence (DNA): TGCGCCAGCAGCTTGGTTTGGGGACAGAACTCTGGAAACACCATATATTTT. Variable domain in full (rest from reference TRBV5-1 and TRBJ1-3): KAGVTQTPRYLIKTRGQQVTLSCSPISGHRSVSWYQQTPGQGLQFLFEYFSETQRNKGNFPGRFSGRQFSNSRSEMNVSTLELGDSALYLCASSLVWGQNSGNTIYFGEGSWLTVV.

The chain carries TRBV11-2 and TRBJ1-1; 7 bases are a match to TRBD1. Trimming cost V 5 bases and J 5 bases; bases outside gene matches: 11. The CDR3 is 15 amino acids. Germline V gene sequence: CDR1 SGHAT, CDR2 FQNNGV. CDR3 bases: TGTGCCAGCAGCCCCGTGACAGGGATTAAGACTGAAGCTTTCTTT. This codes for CASSPVTGIKTEAFF.

The chain's CDR3 is CASSPLGQGDGQPQHF. The DNA of the CDR3 is TGCGCCAGCAGCCCATTGGGACAGGGGGACGGGCAGCCCCAGCATTTT. This chain joins TRBV4-1 and TRBJ1-5; 11 bases match TRBD1. The CDR3 loop spans 16 amino acids. J lost 7 bases, V lost 4 bases, and 9 bases had no gene match. In germline, CDR1 is MGHRA, CDR2 YSYEKL.

The chain recombines TRBV29-1 with TRBJ1-2, with a tentative D call TRBD1 (6 bases). The CDR3 runs to 12 residues. CDR1 is SQVTM and CDR2 is ANQGSEA in the germline V gene. V lost 2 bases to trimming and J lost 6 bases, with 10 bases between them. CDR3 amino acids: CSVERGGNGYTF. For the CDR3, the DNA is TGCAGCGTTGAAAGGGGGGGAAATGGCTACACCTTC. Full variable domain (outside the CDR3, taken from reference TRBV29-1 and TRBJ1-2): SAVISQKPSRDICQRGTSLTIQCQVDSQVTMMFWYRQQPGQSLTLIATANQGSEATYESGFVIDKFPISRPNLTFSTLTVSNMSPEDSSIYLCSVERGGNGYTFGSGTRLTVV.

Turning to this clone: Germline and junction disagree at one end, which may indicate a read error. The chain is built from TRBV7-9 and TRBJ1-1, with 8 bases matching TRBD1. Per the germline V gene, CDR1 is SEHNR and CDR2 is FQNEAQ (reference sequence). This CDR3 comprises 10 residues. Written as DNA, the CDR3 is TGTGCCAGCAGCCAGGACAGGGATTTATTT. It encodes CASSQDRDLF.

The rearrangement joins TRBV19 to TRBJ1-5, with TRBD1 as a possible D gene (5 bases). With 2 bases removed from V and 7 bases from J, the gap between germline ends came to 15 bases. CDR1 and CDR2 (germline): LNHDA, SQIVND (reference sequence). The CDR3 has 15 amino acids. The CDR3 DNA sequence: TGTGCCAGTAGTATATTCCAGGGTTTGCGGCAGCCCCAGCATTTT. Its protein product is CASSIFQGLRQPQHF.

The chain employs TRBV5-4 and TRBJ2-4; the match to TRBD2 covers 10 bases. The CDR3 is 15 residues long. Trimming at V came to 4 bases and at J to 8 bases, leaving 9 bases not matched to a gene. In germline, CDR1 is SGHNT, CDR2 YYREEE (reference sequence). CDR3 region: CASSLRTSGQDIQYF. CDR3 sequence (DNA): TGTGCCAGCAGCCTCCGGACTAGCGGCCAAGACATTCAGTACTTC. Variable domain in full (rest from reference TRBV5-4 and TRBJ2-4): ETGVTQSPTHLIKTRGQQVTLRCSSQSGHNTVSWYQQALGQGPQFIFQYYREEENGRGNFPPRFSGLQFPNYSSELNVNALELDDSALYLCASSLRTSGQDIQYFGAGTRLSVL.

The chain uses TRBV6-5 and TRBJ1-3, with a weak D call TRBD1 (6 bases). V was pared by 6 bases and J by 0 bases, with 12 bases between. Germline CDR1 and CDR2: MNHEY and SVGAGI. The CDR3 consists of 15 residues. CDR3 protein: CASRPGDSSGNTIYF. The CDR3 DNA follows: TGTGCCAGCAGACCAGGGGATAGCTCTGGAAACACCATATATTTT.

The rearrangement uses TRBV18 and TRBJ2-7; D ambiguous. With 4 bases removed from V and 4 bases from J, the gap between germline ends came to 11 bases. Germline assignment: CDR1 KGHSH and CDR2 LQKENI. This CDR3 has 13 residues. The CDR3 bases are TGTGCCAGCTCACGCCTTTCGGGTTACGAGCAGTACTTC. Translating gives CASSRLSGYEQYF.

This chain links TRBV28 with TRBJ2-7; tentative D call: TRBD1 (5 bases). The germline V and J ends were trimmed by 5 bases and 2 bases, with 13 bases remaining between them. Germline loops: CDR1 MDHEN, CDR2 SYDVKM. There are 14 residues in the CDR3. The CDR3 loop is CASSPTDSTYEQYF. Written as DNA, the CDR3 is TGTGCCAGCAGTCCCACCGACAGCACCTACGAGCAGTACTTC.

This rearrangement joins TRBV19 to TRBJ1-3; weak D call: TRBD1 (5 bases). The germline gives CDR1 LNHDA, CDR2 SQIVND (reference sequence). The CDR3 has 14 amino acids. V was shortened by 5 bases and J by 0 bases, with 8 bases between the two germline ends. In DNA form, the CDR3 reads TGTGCCAGTAGTCAGGGCATCTCTGGAAACACCATATATTTT. This sequence encodes CASSQGISGNTIYF.

This chain links TRBV3-1 (or the pseudogene TRBV3-2) with TRBJ1-1, with D perhaps TRBD1 (5 bases). This CDR3 region has 16 residues. The germline gives CDR1 LGHDT, CDR2 YNNKEL (reference sequence). Trimming removed 1 base at V and 0 bases at J, with 12 bases between. The CDR3 here is CASSQVRGAMNTEAFF. CDR3 coding DNA: TGTGCCAGCAGCCAAGTACGTGGGGCCATGAACACTGAAGCTTTCTTT.